The 27 T cell receptor beta chains in this list originate from one sample, sequenced in a study of regulatory T cells in long-lasting Graves disease. Researchers made TCR beta libraries by using iRepertoire HTBI primers and running Arm-PCR on CDR3 regions. TCRdb re-analysed the multiplex PCR reads in MiXCR, keeping a single row per CDR3 protein. Among around 400,000 distinct CDR3 sequences listed, 14% to 15% were seen once. Sample time point: newly diagnosed GD, antithyroid drugs for less than 3 months. RNA extracted from PBMCs served as the sequencing template. This sample was also put to use in a study of T cells in Graves' hyperthyroidism and ophthalmopathy.

Sequences were derived from peripheral blood mononuclear cells (PBMCs), sampled at new diagnosis, from a patient treated with antithyroid drugs. All receptors come from a woman aged 40 to 49 with Graves disease.

There are many counts of this clonotype. The V call is TRBV27, the J call TRBJ1-1, with unresolved D. Trimming removed 6 bases from V and 5 bases from J, with 16 bases in between. CDR3 size: 14 residues. Per the germline V gene, CDR1 is MNHEY and CDR2 is SMNVEV (reference sequence). The CDR3 sequence is CASSYTPPPTEAFF. CDR3 in DNA: TGTGCCAGCAGCTATACCCCACCCCCGACTGAAGCTTTCTTT.

Many counts were recorded for this clonotype. The chain combines TRBV19 with TRBJ1-5, with TRBD1 matching 7 bases. This CDR3 spans 16 amino acids. Germline V gives CDR1 LNHDA, CDR2 SQIVND (reference sequence). The V gene end was trimmed by 1 base and the J gene end by 6 bases; junction bases not matched to a gene: 9. DNA for the CDR3: TGTGCCAGTAGTATAGCCCAACTGACAGGGACTCAGCCCCAGCATTTT. Translation gives CASSIAQLTGTQPQHF.

This clonotype was seen at least ten times. V is TRBV11-2 and J is TRBJ2-3; TRBD1 matches at 11 bases. V dropped 3 bases and J dropped 0; count of bases not matched to a gene: 5. This CDR3 is 17 amino acids long. Germline V lookup: CDR1 SGHAT, CDR2 FQNNGV. The CDR3 sequence is CASSFPDRGLSTDTQYF. CDR3 in DNA: TGTGCCAGCAGCTTTCCGGACAGGGGGCTTAGCACAGATACGCAGTATTTT.

Many counts were recorded for this clonotype. The CDR3 is CSVTGTSGYNEQFF. CDR3 coding DNA: TGCAGCGTTACCGGGACTAGCGGATACAATGAGCAGTTCTTC. This chain joins TRBV29-1 and TRBJ2-1, with 11 bases matching TRBD2. Germline V gene data show CDR1 as SQVTM and CDR2 as ANQGSEA. CDR3 length equals 14 residues. V shed 5 bases, J shed 4 bases, and the junction held 4 bases outside the gene matches.

The chain joins TRBV6-2 or TRBV6-3 to TRBJ1-5; D is unclear. The CDR3 has 12 amino acids. CDR1 and CDR2 from the germline V gene are MNHEY and SVGEGT. Trimming removed 5 bases at V and 4 bases at J, with 6 bases between. For the CDR3, the DNA is TGTGCCAGCAGTGAAGCGAATCAGCCCCAGCATTTT. Its protein product is CASSEANQPQHF.

This clonotype was found many times. CDR3 DNA sequence: TGCAGTGCTAGGCGCATACTGAGTGACAATGAGCAGTTCTTC. Protein: CSARRILSDNEQFF. The chain carries TRBV20-1 and TRBJ2-1; D is unresolved. Trimming left V 3 bases short and J 5 bases short, with 14 bases between. CDR1 DFQATT and CDR2 SNEGSKA come from the germline V gene (reference sequence). The CDR3 is 14 amino acids.

Only a few counts were recorded for this clonotype. The CDR3, as DNA: TGCAGTGCTACTGCAATACAGGGGGGCTCCTACAATGAGCAGTTCTTC. It codes for CSATAIQGGSYNEQFF. The V gene is TRBV20-1, the J gene TRBJ2-1, with 8 nucleotides matching TRBD1. CDR3 length: 16 residues. Unmatched junction bases numbered 8, after V lost 4 bases and J lost 0 bases. Looked up from germline, CDR1 is DFQATT and CDR2 is SNEGSKA (reference sequence).

This clonotype was counted at least ten times. The chain has TRBV6-5 and TRBJ2-2; 9 bases map to TRBD2. CDR3 length equals 17 residues. From germline, CDR1 is MNHEY and CDR2 SVGAGI. The V segment lost 2 bases and the J segment 7 bases; nucleotides outside the gene matches: 11. The CDR3 DNA is TGTGCCAGCAGTTACGGTTTAAAAGGACTAGCGATCGGGGAGCTGTTTTTT. This sequence encodes CASSYGLKGLAIGELFF.

There are many counts of this clonotype. The chain is built from TRBV6-1 and TRBJ1-6; D is perhaps TRBD1 (6 bases). The germline V gene encodes CDR1 MNHNS and CDR2 SASEGT. The CDR3 covers 16 residues. Trimming took 6 bases from V and 5 from J, leaving 17 bases between them. The CDR3 reads CASSFTGPRDNSPLHF. The CDR3 bases are TGTGCCAGCAGCTTCACAGGGCCAAGAGATAATTCACCCCTCCACTTT.

This clonotype has more than one count but fewer than ten. The V call is TRBV19, the J call TRBJ2-3; the D is unclear. Trimming pared 6 bases from V and 6 bases from J, leaving 13 bases between. The CDR3 length is 13 residues. Germline loops: CDR1 LNHDA, CDR2 SQIVND (reference sequence). The CDR3 protein is CASRTPQRDTQYF. The CDR3 coding sequence is TGTGCCAGTAGGACTCCCCAGAGGGATACGCAGTATTTT.

This clonotype showed up many times. This sequence joins TRBV30 and TRBJ1-6, with 9 bases matching TRBD1. Germline V gene lookup returns CDR1 GTSNPN and CDR2 SVGIG (reference sequence). The trim removed 4 bases at V and 7 bases at J, leaving 8 bases unmatched. The CDR3 covers 15 residues. The CDR3 sequence: CAWTNRGQWNSPLHF. In DNA, the CDR3 is TGTGCCTGGACGAACAGGGGGCAATGGAATTCACCCCTCCACTTT.

Of note for this clonotype: This probably arose from a read error, given a far larger clone one base away. J is TRBJ2-3 and V is TRBV19; 8 bases align to TRBD1. The better agreement between TRBJ1-1 and the DNA end casts doubt on the J call. This CDR3 is 14 amino acids long. Looked up from germline, CDR1 is LNHDA and CDR2 is SQIVND (reference sequence). CDR3 nucleotide sequence: TGTGCCTGTAGTATGGGGACAGGAGGAACTGAAGCTTTCTTT. As protein: CACSMGTGGTEAFF.

The gene calls are TRBV12-3 or TRBV12-4 and TRBJ2-3; D is unclear. Trimming removed 2 bases at V and 6 bases at J, with 15 bases between. The CDR3 spans 15 residues. CDR3 coding DNA: TGTGCCAGCAGTTTAAGGAGCATAACCCACGATACGCAGTATTTT. Translation gives CASSLRSITHDTQYF.

The rearrangement uses TRBV6-1 and TRBJ2-3; D perhaps matches TRBD2 (7 bases). The V gene lost 7 bases and the J gene lost 2 bases, with 13 bases spanning the gap. This CDR3 comprises 14 residues. Germline V gene data show CDR1 as MNHNS and CDR2 as SASEGT. CDR3 in DNA: TGTGCCAGCAAGGGGGGGGTGATCACAGATACGCAGTATTTT. Translation gives CASKGGVITDTQYF.

This clonotype appeared many times. The rearrangement uses TRBV2 and TRBJ2-7; D remains unclear. V was trimmed by 5 bases and J by 6 bases, leaving 8 bases between them. From germline, CDR1 is SNHLY and CDR2 FYNNEI. CDR3 size: 11 residues. In nucleotides, the CDR3 is TGTGCCAGCAGTTGGTCGGGCGAGCAGTACTTC. This encodes CASSWSGEQYF.

There are many counts of this clonotype. The chain employs TRBV11-3 and TRBJ2-7; 10 nucleotides line up with TRBD2. In germline, CDR1 is SGHNT, CDR2 YENEEA. V lost 7 bases to trimming and J lost 6 bases; unmatched junction nucleotides: 12. This CDR3 contains 15 residues. The CDR3 loop reads CASTESSGSQGEQYF. The CDR3 DNA reads as TGTGCCAGCACTGAGTCTAGCGGGAGTCAGGGCGAGCAGTACTTC.

The rearrangement uses TRBV11-3 and TRBJ2-3, with 16 bases aligning to TRBD2. The J segment lost 3 bases and the V segment lost 5 bases, leaving 11 bases of the junction unmatched. This CDR3 region has 19 residues. Germline V gene sequence: CDR1 SGHNT, CDR2 YENEEA. The CDR3 loop reads CASSPPGLAGGSGTDTQYF. For the CDR3, the DNA is TGTGCCAGCAGCCCGCCGGGACTAGCGGGAGGGAGTGGGACAGATACGCAGTATTTT.

As for this clonotype: At one of its ends the junction is not consistent with the germline gene, which may arise from a read error. This chain connects TRBV3-1 to TRBJ2-7; unclear D gene. Germline V gene lookup returns CDR1 LGHDT and CDR2 YNNKEL (reference sequence). This CDR3 is 11 amino acids long. CDR3: CASSQNYDQYF. As DNA, the CDR3 is TGTGCCAGCAGCCAAAACTACGATCAGTACTTC.

The gene calls are TRBV10-3 and TRBJ1-5, with TRBD1 identical over 8 bases. The germline V gene has CDR1 ENHRY and CDR2 SYGVKD. There are 13 residues in the CDR3. The ends lost 5 bases at V and 7 bases at J; junction bases unmatched: 4. This chain's CDR3 is CAISPDRDQPQHF. CDR3 DNA sequence: TGTGCCATCAGTCCGGACAGGGACCAGCCCCAGCATTTT.

This clonotype was detected ten times or more. V and J are TRBV7-2 and TRBJ2-7, with TRBD2 as a possible D gene (5 bases). V gave up 1 base and J gave up 3 bases, with 10 bases separating them. The CDR3 covers 14 residues. Germline V gene lookup returns CDR1 SGHTA and CDR2 FQGNSA. CDR3 region: CASSLGVGSYEQYF. The CDR3 region has the DNA TGTGCCAGCAGCTTAGGGGTAGGGAGCTACGAGCAGTACTTC.

The genes are TRBV20-1 and TRBJ2-7; 14 positions match TRBD2. The CDR3 has 17 amino acids. With 1 base clipped from V and 1 base from J, the junction kept 6 bases outside the gene matches. Germline V lookup: CDR1 DFQATT, CDR2 SNEGSKA (reference sequence). CDR3 DNA sequence: TGCAGTGCTAGAGGACTAGCGGGAGGGCACCGTTCCTACGAGCAGTACTTC. Translated: CSARGLAGGHRSYEQYF.

This clonotype was seen many times. The chain links TRBV7-9 to TRBJ2-3; D might be TRBD1 (6 bases). The CDR3 covers 16 residues. Trimming cost V 3 bases and J 0 bases, with 13 bases left between them. Looked up from germline, CDR1 is SEHNR and CDR2 is FQNEAQ (reference sequence). Here the CDR3 reads CASSFVTGPSTDTQYF. The CDR3 DNA sequence: TGTGCCAGCAGCTTCGTGACAGGTCCTAGCACAGATACGCAGTATTTT.

This clonotype was recorded at least ten times. The chain has TRBV11-2 and TRBJ2-2, with D tentatively TRBD2 (7 bases). Germline loops: CDR1 SGHAT, CDR2 FQNNGV. V was pared by 7 bases and J by 6 bases, with 15 bases between. The CDR3 covers 14 residues. The DNA of the CDR3 is TGTGCCAGCACGCTAGGGGGAGGGCCCGGGGAGCTGTTTTTT. Its protein product is CASTLGGGPGELFF.

To note about this clonotype: A much bigger clone sits one base away, suggesting this may be a read error. V usage is TRBV10-3 and J usage is TRBJ2-7; 11 nucleotides match TRBD2. CDR1 and CDR2 (germline): ENHRY, SYGVKD. The CDR3 is 14 residues long. The junction had 10 bases not matched to a gene; V was cut back by 10 bases and J by 5 bases. This CDR3 reads CANNVAGGPHEQYF. The DNA for the CDR3 is TGTGCCAACAACGTAGCGGGAGGGCCCCACGAGCAGTACTTC.

At least ten counts were recorded for this clonotype. V gene TRBV10-3 combines with J gene TRBJ2-5; TRBD2 matches 8 bases. V trimming: 8 bases; J trimming: 5 bases; junction bases outside the gene matches: 7. The CDR3 runs to 13 residues. Germline loops: CDR1 ENHRY, CDR2 SYGVKD. CDR3 protein: CAISGASGETQYF. In DNA, the CDR3 is TGTGCCATCTCCGGGGCTAGCGGGGAGACCCAGTACTTC.

This clonotype was observed at least ten times. This chain connects TRBV28 to TRBJ1-6, with 8 bases that match TRBD1. There are 16 residues in the CDR3. V was clipped by 6 bases and J by 5 bases; unmatched bases: 9. The germline CDR1 and CDR2 sequences are MDHEN and SYDVKM. CDR3: CASSSDRAGDNSPLHF. CDR3 nucleotide sequence: TGTGCCAGCAGCTCGGACAGGGCGGGGGATAATTCACCCCTCCACTTT.

This clonotype was detected only a few times. The chain is built from TRBV5-4 and TRBJ2-7; D may be TRBD1 or TRBD2 (6 bases each). Trimming took off 4 bases at V and 6 bases at J, with 14 bases between the two ends. Germline loops: CDR1 SGHNT, CDR2 YYREEE (reference sequence). This CDR3 spans 13 amino acids. The CDR3: CASSQGGGFEQYF. The CDR3 bases are TGTGCCAGCAGCCAAGGAGGGGGTTTCGAGCAGTACTTC.